This entry concerns a single TCR beta chain. What it recognizes is unknown. These data come from a study of type 1 regulatory T cells. For the study at large: An in vitro protocol generated T-allo10, a Tr1-enriched, alloantigen-specific CD4 T cell product. Study-level results: Type 1 regulatory T cells had a more restricted TCR repertoire than non-type 1 regulatory T cells.

TCRdb recomputed calls from the reads with MiXCR, one row per CDR3 protein. The sample carries tens of thousands of distinct CDR3 sequences, just under 50% recorded once. Germline loops: CDR1 SEHNR, CDR2 FQNEAQ (reference sequence). Trimming removed 1 base from V and 5 bases from J, with 5 bases in between. The length of the CDR3 is 13 residues. The sequenced material came from cultured non-Tr1 T cells, either the whole culture or a sorted T cell fraction (not recorded which). The sequence was obtained from a human donor in good health. The chain is built from TRBV7-9 and TRBJ1-4, with D unresolved. The CDR3 region is CASSLGLNEKLFF. The CDR3 DNA follows: TGTGCCAGCAGCTTAGGCCTCAATGAAAAACTGTTTTTT.